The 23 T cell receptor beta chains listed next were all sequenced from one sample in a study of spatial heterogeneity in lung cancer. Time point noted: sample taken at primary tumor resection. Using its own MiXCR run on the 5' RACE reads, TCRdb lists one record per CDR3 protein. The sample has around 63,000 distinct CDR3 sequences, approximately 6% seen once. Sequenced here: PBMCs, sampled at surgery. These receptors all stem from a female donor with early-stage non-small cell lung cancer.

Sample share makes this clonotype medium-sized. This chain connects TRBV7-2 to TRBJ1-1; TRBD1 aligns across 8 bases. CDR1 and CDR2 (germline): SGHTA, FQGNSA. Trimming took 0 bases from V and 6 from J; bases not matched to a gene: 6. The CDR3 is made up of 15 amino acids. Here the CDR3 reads CASSLAGLTGAEAFF. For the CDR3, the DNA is TGTGCCAGCAGCTTAGCGGGCCTGACAGGGGCTGAAGCTTTCTTT.

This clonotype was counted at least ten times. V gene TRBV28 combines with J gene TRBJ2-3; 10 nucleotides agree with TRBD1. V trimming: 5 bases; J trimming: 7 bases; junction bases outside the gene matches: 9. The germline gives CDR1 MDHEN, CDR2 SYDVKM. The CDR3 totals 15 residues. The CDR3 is CASSLETGGAYTQYF. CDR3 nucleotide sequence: TGTGCCAGCAGTCTCGAGACAGGGGGCGCCTATACGCAGTATTTT. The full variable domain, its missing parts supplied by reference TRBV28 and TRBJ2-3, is DVKVTQSSRYLVKRTGEKVFLECVQDMDHENMFWYRQDPGLGLRLIYFSYDVKMKEKGDIPEGYSVSREKKERFSLILESASTNQTSMYLCASSLETGGAYTQYFGPGTRLTVL.

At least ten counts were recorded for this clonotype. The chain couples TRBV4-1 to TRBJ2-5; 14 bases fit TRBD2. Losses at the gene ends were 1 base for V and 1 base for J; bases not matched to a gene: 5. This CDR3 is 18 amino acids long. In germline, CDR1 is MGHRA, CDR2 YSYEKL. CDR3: CASSQGGLAGGFQETQYF. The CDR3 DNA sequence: TGCGCCAGCAGCCAAGGCGGACTAGCGGGGGGCTTCCAAGAGACCCAGTACTTC.

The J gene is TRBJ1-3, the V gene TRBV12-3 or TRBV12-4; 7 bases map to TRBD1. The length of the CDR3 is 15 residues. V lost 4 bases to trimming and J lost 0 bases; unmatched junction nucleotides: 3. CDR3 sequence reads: CASSSRGGSGNTIYF. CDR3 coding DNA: TGTGCCAGCAGTTCCAGGGGGGGCTCTGGAAACACCATATATTTT.

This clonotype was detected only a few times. The CDR3 spells CAISEGVAGPQETQYF. The CDR3, as DNA: TGTGCCATCAGTGAGGGGGTAGCGGGGCCCCAAGAGACCCAGTACTTC. The chain has TRBV10-3 and TRBJ2-5; 8 bases agree with TRBD2. Germline assignment: CDR1 ENHRY and CDR2 SYGVKD. J lost 1 base, V lost 2 bases, and 6 bases had no gene match. The CDR3 length is 16 residues.

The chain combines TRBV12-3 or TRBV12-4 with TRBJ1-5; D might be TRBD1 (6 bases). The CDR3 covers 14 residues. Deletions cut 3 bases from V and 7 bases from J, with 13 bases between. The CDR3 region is CASSFRGAGQPQHF. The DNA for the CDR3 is TGTGCCAGCAGTTTCCGGGGGGCAGGACAGCCCCAGCATTTT.

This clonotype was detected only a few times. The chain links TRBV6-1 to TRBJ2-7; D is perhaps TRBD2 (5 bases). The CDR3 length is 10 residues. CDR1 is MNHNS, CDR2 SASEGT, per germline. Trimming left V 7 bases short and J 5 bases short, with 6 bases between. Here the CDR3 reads CASTGNEQYF. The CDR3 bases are TGTGCCAGCACGGGAAACGAGCAGTACTTC.

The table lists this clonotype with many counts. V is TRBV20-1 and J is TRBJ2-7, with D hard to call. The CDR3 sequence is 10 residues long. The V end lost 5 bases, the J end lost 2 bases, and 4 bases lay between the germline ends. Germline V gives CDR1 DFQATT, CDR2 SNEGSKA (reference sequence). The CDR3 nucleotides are TGCAGTGCTGGGCCCTACGAGCAGTACTTC. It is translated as CSAGPYEQYF.

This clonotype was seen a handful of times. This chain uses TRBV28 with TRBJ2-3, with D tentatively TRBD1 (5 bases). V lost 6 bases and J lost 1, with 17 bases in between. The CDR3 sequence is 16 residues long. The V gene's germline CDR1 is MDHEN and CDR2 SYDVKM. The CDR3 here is CASRLPGPQGTDTQYF. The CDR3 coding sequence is TGTGCCAGCAGGCTACCAGGGCCCCAGGGCACAGATACGCAGTATTTT.

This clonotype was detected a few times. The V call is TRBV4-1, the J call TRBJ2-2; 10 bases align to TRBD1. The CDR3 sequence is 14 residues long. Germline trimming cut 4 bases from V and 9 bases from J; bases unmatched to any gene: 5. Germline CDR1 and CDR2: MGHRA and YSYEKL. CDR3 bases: TGCGCCAGCAGCCTCCGGGACAGGGGCTGGGAGCTGTTTTTT. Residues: CASSLRDRGWELFF.

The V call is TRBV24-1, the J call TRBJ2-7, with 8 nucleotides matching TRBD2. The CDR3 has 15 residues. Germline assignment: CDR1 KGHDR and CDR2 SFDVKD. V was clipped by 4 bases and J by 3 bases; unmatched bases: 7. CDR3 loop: CATSEPLADYYEQYF. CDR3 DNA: TGTGCCACCAGTGAGCCACTAGCGGACTACTACGAGCAGTACTTC.

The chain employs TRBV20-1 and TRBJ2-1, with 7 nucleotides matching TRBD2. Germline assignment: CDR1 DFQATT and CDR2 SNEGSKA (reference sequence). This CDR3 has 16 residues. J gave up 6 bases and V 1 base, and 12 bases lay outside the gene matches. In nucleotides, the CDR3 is TGCAGTGCTAGAGCCTCTCTGGGGAGGGGAGTCAATGAGCAGTTCTTC. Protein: CSARASLGRGVNEQFF.

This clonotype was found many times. CDR3 residues: CASTLNTEAFF. The DNA of the CDR3 is TGTGCCAGCACTCTGAACACTGAAGCTTTCTTT. This chain links TRBV7-9 with TRBJ1-1; D is unresolved. This CDR3 has 11 amino acids. Trimming took off 7 bases at V and 0 bases at J, with 3 bases between the two ends. Germline-derived CDR1 and CDR2 are SEHNR and FQNEAQ (reference sequence).

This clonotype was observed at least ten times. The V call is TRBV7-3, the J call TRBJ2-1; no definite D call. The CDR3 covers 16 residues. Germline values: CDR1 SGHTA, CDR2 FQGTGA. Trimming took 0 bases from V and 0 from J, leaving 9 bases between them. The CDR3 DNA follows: TGTGCCAGCAGCTTAACCTTGTCTAGCTCCTACAATGAGCAGTTCTTC. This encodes CASSLTLSSSYNEQFF.

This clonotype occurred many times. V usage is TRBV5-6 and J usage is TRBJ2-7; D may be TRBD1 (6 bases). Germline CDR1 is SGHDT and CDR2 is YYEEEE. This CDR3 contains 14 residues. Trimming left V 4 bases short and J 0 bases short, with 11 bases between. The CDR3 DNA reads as TGTGCCAGCAGCACGGGGACAAACTCCTACGAGCAGTACTTC. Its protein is CASSTGTNSYEQYF.

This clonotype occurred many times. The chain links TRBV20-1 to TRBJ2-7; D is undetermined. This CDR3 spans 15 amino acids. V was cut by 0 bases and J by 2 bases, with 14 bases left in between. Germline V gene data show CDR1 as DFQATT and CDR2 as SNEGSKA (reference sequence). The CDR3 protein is CSARDRESGPYEQYF. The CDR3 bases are TGCAGTGCTAGAGATAGGGAATCTGGCCCCTACGAGCAGTACTTC.

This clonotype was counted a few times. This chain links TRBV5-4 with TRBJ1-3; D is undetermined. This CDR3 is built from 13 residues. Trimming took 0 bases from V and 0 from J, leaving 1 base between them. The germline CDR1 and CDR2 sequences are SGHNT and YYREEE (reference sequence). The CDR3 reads CASSLVSGNTIYF. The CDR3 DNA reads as TGTGCCAGCAGCTTGGTCTCTGGAAACACCATATATTTT.

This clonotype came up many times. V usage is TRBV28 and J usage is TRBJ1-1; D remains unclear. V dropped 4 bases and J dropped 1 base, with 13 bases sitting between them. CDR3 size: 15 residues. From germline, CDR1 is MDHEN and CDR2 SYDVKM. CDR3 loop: CASSSPGNPNTEAFF. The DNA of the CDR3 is TGTGCCAGCAGTTCCCCAGGAAATCCGAACACTGAAGCTTTCTTT.

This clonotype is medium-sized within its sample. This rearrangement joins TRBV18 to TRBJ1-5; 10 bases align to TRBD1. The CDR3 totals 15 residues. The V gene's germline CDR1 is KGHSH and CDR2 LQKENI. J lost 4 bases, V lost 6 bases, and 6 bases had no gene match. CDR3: CASSPGQGSNQPQHF. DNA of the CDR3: TGTGCCAGCTCTCCGGGACAGGGGTCAAATCAGCCCCAGCATTTT.

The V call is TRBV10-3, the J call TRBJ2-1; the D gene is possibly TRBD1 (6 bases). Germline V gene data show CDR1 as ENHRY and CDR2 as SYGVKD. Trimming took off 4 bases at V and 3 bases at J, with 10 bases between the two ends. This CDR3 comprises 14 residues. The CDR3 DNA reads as TGTGCCATCAGTGGACGGACAGACTACAATGAGCAGTTCTTC. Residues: CAISGRTDYNEQFF.

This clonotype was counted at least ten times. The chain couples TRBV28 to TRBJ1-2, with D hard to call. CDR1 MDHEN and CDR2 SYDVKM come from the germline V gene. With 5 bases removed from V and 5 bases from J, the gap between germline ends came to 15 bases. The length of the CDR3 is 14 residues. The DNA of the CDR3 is TGTGCCAGCAGTGGGGAGGGCCAGGCATATGGCTACACCTTC. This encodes CASSGEGQAYGYTF.

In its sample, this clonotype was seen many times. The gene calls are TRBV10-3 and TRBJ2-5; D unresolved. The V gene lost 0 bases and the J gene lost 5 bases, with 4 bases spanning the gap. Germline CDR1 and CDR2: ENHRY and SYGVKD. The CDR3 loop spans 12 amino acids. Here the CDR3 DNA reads TGTGCCATCAGTGAGTCGGGGGAGACCCAGTACTTC. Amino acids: CAISESGETQYF.

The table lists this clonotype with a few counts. The CDR3 protein is CASSQDQDRGVYGYTF. The CDR3 nucleotides read TGTGCCAGCAGCCAAGATCAGGACAGGGGTGTCTATGGCTACACCTTC. This sequence joins TRBV3-1 and TRBJ1-2, with 9 nucleotides matching TRBD1. J was trimmed by 4 bases and V by 0 bases; bases with no gene match: 6. There are 16 residues in the CDR3. Germline V gene lookup returns CDR1 LGHDT and CDR2 YNNKEL (reference sequence).